This T cell receptor beta chain appears in the sequencing data of a study of cytomegalovirus exposure and HLA in healthy donors. Study in general: Sequencing of about 200 million T cells in an earlier analysis found around 100 million unique TCR beta sequences.

This CDR3 contains 16 residues. Per the germline V gene, CDR1 is LNHDA and CDR2 is SQIVND (reference sequence). Trimming cost V 5 bases and J 8 bases; bases outside gene matches: 15. With 60 Vbeta and 13 Jbeta primers, the PCR was carried out. The assay was immunoSEQ multiplex PCR, and TCRdb's table has in-frame clones only and misses some. The table lists about 62,000 clones, 65% to 80% of them singletons, with 4.5% to 6% in the top ten. The chain carries TRBV19 and TRBJ2-3, with 8 bases identical to TRBD2. The sequenced material came from PBMCs. The clonotype originates from a woman aged 25 to 45 in good health and CMV-seronegative. CDR3 sequence reads: CASSPVLAASGSTQYF. DNA of the CDR3: TGTGCCAGTAGTCCAGTACTAGCGGCTTCTGGAAGTACGCAGTATTTT.